These 16 T cell receptor beta chains came from one sample sequenced in a study of Graves' ophthalmopathy and Graves' hyperthyroidism. Amplified TCR beta CDR3 regions were obtained using RNA transcripts as template. Following a first-round RT-PCR that used HTBI primers, a second-round multiplex PCR was carried out. Each CDR3 protein is one row after TCRdb ran MiXCR on the multiplex PCR reads. The table includes about 420,000 distinct CDR3 sequences, around 21% detected once. Sample: peripheral blood. The receptors come from a woman under 30 with stable Graves' hyperthyroidism.

This clonotype appeared many times. The rearrangement links TRBV18 to TRBJ2-7, with D perhaps assigned TRBD1 or TRBD2 (6 bases each). Looked up from germline, CDR1 is KGHSH and CDR2 is LQKENI. The CDR3 consists of 15 residues. V shed 0 bases and J shed 0 bases, with 9 bases lying between them. The CDR3 nucleotides are TGTGCCAGCTCACCACCGGGGGGCAGCTCCTACGAGCAGTACTTC. Its protein is CASSPPGGSSYEQYF.

This clonotype was observed a single time. CDR3 in amino acids: CASSFKGDNSPLHF. The CDR3 region has the DNA TGTGCCAGCAGTTTTAAAGGGGATAATTCACCCCTCCACTTT. This chain connects TRBV27 to TRBJ1-6; D may be TRBD1 (5 bases). The CDR3 runs to 14 residues. Germline V gene data show CDR1 as MNHEY and CDR2 as SMNVEV (reference sequence). V gave up 3 bases and J gave up 5 bases, with 8 bases separating them.

In the case of this clonotype: Germline and junction disagree at one end, which may indicate a read error. The V call is TRBV7-2, the J call TRBJ2-6; D is unclear. The germline V gene encodes CDR1 SGHTA and CDR2 FQGNSA. The CDR3 is 14 amino acids. The CDR3 sequence is CASSLASEANVLTF. The CDR3 DNA is TGTGCCAGCAGCTTAGCGTCTGAGGCCAACGTCCTGACTTTC.

Many counts were recorded for this clonotype. The gene calls are TRBV6-2 or TRBV6-3 and TRBJ2-7; D is unresolved. CDR3 length: 14 residues. The germline V and J ends were trimmed by 5 bases and 2 bases, with 13 bases remaining between them. The germline V gene encodes CDR1 MNHEY and CDR2 SVGEGT. The CDR3 region has the DNA TGTGCCAGCAGTCAATCGCTAGTGGCCTACGAGCAGTACTTC. Amino acids: CASSQSLVAYEQYF.

The CDR3 here is CASQSTGTYEQYF. In DNA, the CDR3 is TGTGCCAGCCAATCGACAGGTACCTACGAGCAGTACTTC. V is TRBV28 and J is TRBJ2-7, with D possibly being TRBD1 (6 bases). The CDR3 consists of 13 residues. Germline CDR1 MDHEN, CDR2 SYDVKM. V was shortened by 8 bases and J by 2 bases, with 13 bases between the two germline ends.

This clonotype was detected many times. The gene calls are TRBV7-8 and TRBJ1-1; D gene uncertain. The germline gives CDR1 SGHVS, CDR2 FQNEAQ. Trimming removed 4 bases at V and 5 bases at J, with 8 bases between. This CDR3 contains 12 residues. CDR3 nucleotides: TGTGCCAGCAGCTATCTGGAGACTGAAGCTTTCTTT. Protein sequence: CASSYLETEAFF.

In this sample, this clonotype turned up a few times. The chain has TRBV28 and TRBJ1-1; TRBD1 matches at 9 bases. V lost 5 bases to trimming and J lost 4 bases; unmatched junction nucleotides: 11. The CDR3 has 16 amino acids. Germline V lookup: CDR1 MDHEN, CDR2 SYDVKM. The CDR3 DNA reads TGTGCCAGCAGTAGTGCGACAGGGGGACGGATCACTGAAGCTTTCTTT. It codes for CASSSATGGRITEAFF.

This clonotype was observed many times. The chain employs TRBV7-2 and TRBJ2-5; D tentatively reads TRBD1 or TRBD2 (7 bases each). The CDR3 extends over 16 amino acids. Trimming cost V 2 bases and J 4 bases, with 17 bases left between them. CDR1 and CDR2 from the germline V gene are SGHTA and FQGNSA. CDR3 in amino acids: CASSLYRRGGGETQYF. The CDR3 DNA is TGTGCCAGCAGCTTATATCGCAGGGGGGGAGGAGAGACCCAGTACTTC.

This clonotype was observed many times. V gene TRBV12-3 or TRBV12-4 combines with J gene TRBJ1-2; tentatively, D is TRBD1 (5 bases). The length of the CDR3 is 16 residues. The V and J ends lost 5 bases and 1 base respectively, with 17 bases between them. The CDR3 here is CASSAFTGSVNYGYTF. The DNA of the CDR3 is TGTGCCAGCAGTGCCTTCACAGGATCCGTTAACTATGGCTACACCTTC.

This clonotype occurred many times. The V gene is TRBV12-3 or TRBV12-4, the J gene TRBJ2-2; D call uncertain. The CDR3 contains 15 residues. Trimming left V 3 bases short and J 4 bases short, with 12 bases between. The CDR3 DNA reads as TGTGCCAGCAGTTTCGGGCAGCCCCCCACCGGGGAGCTGTTTTTT. It is translated as CASSFGQPPTGELFF.

The chain has TRBV6-2 or TRBV6-3 and TRBJ1-2; 7 nucleotides line up with TRBD1. The CDR3 contains 14 residues. Trimming cost V 6 bases and J 3 bases; bases outside gene matches: 7. Germline assignment: CDR1 MNHEY and CDR2 SVGEGT. CDR3 loop: CASSTTGIDYGYTF. DNA for the CDR3: TGTGCCAGCAGCACGACAGGGATCGACTATGGCTACACCTTC.

Comment on this clonotype: The junction and the germline gene differ at one end; a read error may be behind it. The chain has TRBV6-1 and TRBJ1-2; D not resolved. The CDR3 has 12 amino acids. Germline V gene lookup returns CDR1 MNHNS and CDR2 SASEGT. CDR3 DNA: TGTGCCAGCAGCCACCGCCAGCGGACTATTTTCTTC. This sequence encodes CASSHRQRTIFF.

About this clonotype itself: Relative to the germline gene, one junction end is altered; a read error may explain this. The V and J genes are TRBV6-2 or TRBV6-3 and TRBJ1-2, with D possibly TRBD1 on 6 matching bases. There are 14 residues in the CDR3. Looked up from germline, CDR1 is MNHEY and CDR2 is SVGEGT. The CDR3 DNA sequence: TGTGCCAGCAGCATCCTACAGGGTCTGGATGGCTACGCCTTC. Translation: CASSILQGLDGYAF.

This clonotype was found many times. This sequence joins TRBV28 and TRBJ1-2, with a tentative D call TRBD1 (5 bases). The germline V gene has CDR1 MDHEN and CDR2 SYDVKM. Trimming took off 6 bases at V and 8 bases at J, with 13 bases between the two ends. This CDR3 is 12 amino acids long. CDR3 sequence reads: CASRTQGDGYTF. CDR3 DNA: TGTGCCAGCAGAACCCAGGGAGACGGCTACACCTTC.

This clonotype was seen many times. The gene calls are TRBV24-1 and TRBJ1-1; D is unclear. Trimming pared 7 bases from V and 4 bases from J, leaving 12 bases between. The CDR3 has 13 residues. CDR1 and CDR2 (germline): KGHDR, SFDVKD. CDR3 sequence: CATRPSGGTEAFF. Written as DNA, the CDR3 is TGTGCCACCAGACCCTCAGGCGGCACTGAAGCTTTCTTT.

The chain is built from TRBV3-1 and TRBJ1-6, with no clear D. Germline CDR1 and CDR2: LGHDT and YNNKEL (reference sequence). The CDR3 runs to 15 residues. The V and J ends lost 0 bases and 7 bases respectively, with 10 bases between them. The CDR3 nucleotides are TGTGCCAGCAGCCAAGAAGAAAGGAGAAATTCACCCCTCCACTTT. Translation gives CASSQEERRNSPLHF.